This paragraph covers one T cell receptor beta chain sequence. The antigen is not known. The library came from three nested PCR rounds adapted from ARM-PCR protocols. TCRdb passed the multiplex PCR reads through MiXCR, listing each CDR3 protein once. This table has roughly 220,000 distinct CDR3 sequences, approximately 74% appearing once. This sample is part of a study of tumor and adjacent non-tumor tissue in lung cancer. Study background: Patients comprised 12 adenocarcinoma, a couple of squamous cell carcinoma and 1 small cell lung cancer. General study results and limits: Shorter survival was associated with higher TCR diversity in tumors. Tumor tissue had significantly higher TCR diversity than normal lung.

The length of the CDR3 is 16 residues. V lost 5 bases and J lost 3, with 19 bases in between. The germline V gene has CDR1 SGHNT and CDR2 YENEEA. The template was RNA from unsorted bulk tissue. Newly diagnosed lung cancer patients had thoracic surgery in China, August–late 2014, without prior chemotherapy. The sample consisted of lung tumor tissue. This TCR derives from a man in his 60s with non-small cell lung cancer. The chain joins TRBV11-3 to TRBJ1-1; maybe TRBD1 (5 bases). In DNA form, the CDR3 reads TGTGCCAGCAGCGGACGTTCAGGGATCGGTGACACTGAAGCTTTCTTT. Encoded protein: CASSGRSGIGDTEAFF. The full variable domain, its missing parts supplied by reference TRBV11-3 and TRBJ1-1, is EAGVVQSPRYKIIEKKQPVAFWCNPISGHNTLYWYLQNLGQGPELLIRYENEEAVDDSQLPKDRFSAERLKGVDSTLKIQPAELGDSAVYLCASSGRSGIGDTEAFFGQGTRLTVV.